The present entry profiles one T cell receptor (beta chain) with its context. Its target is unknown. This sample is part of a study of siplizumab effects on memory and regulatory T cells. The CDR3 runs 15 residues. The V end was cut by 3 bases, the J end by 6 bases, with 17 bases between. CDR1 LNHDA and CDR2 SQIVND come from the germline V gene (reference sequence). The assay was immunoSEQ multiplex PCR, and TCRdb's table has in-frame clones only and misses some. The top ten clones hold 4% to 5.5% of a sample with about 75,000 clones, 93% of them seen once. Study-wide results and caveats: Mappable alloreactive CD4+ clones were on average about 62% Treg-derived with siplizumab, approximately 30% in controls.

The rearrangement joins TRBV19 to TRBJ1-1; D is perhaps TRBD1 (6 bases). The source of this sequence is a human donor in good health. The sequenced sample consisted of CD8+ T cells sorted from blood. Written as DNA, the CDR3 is TGTGCCAGTAGTATTTTGCTGGGGGGCGCATCTGAAGCTTTCTTT. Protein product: CASSILLGGASEAFF.